This TCR beta chain was observed in a study of shared T cell receptors in the human thymus. Method: immunoSEQ multiplex PCR; TCRdb's copy keeps in-frame clones and lacks some. The top ten clones hold around 0.033% of a sample with over 60,000 clones, around 96% of them seen once. V trimming: 4 bases; J trimming: 4 bases; junction bases outside the gene matches: 10. CDR1 is MDHEN and CDR2 is SYDVKM in the germline V gene. This CDR3 contains 16 residues. This sequence was found in a human donor. The V gene is TRBV28, the J gene TRBJ2-4, with 7 bases aligning to TRBD2. Sequenced material: thymocytes. The CDR3 here is CASSSGLGLKKNIQYF. As DNA, the CDR3 is TGTGCCAGCAGTTCCGGACTAGGTCTAAAAAAAAACATTCAGTACTTC.